One and the same sample provided the 12 T cell receptor beta chains below, sequenced in a study of blood T cell repertoires in COVID-19. Assay: immunoSEQ multiplex PCR; the TCRdb copy retains only in-frame clones and omits some. The sample has around 250,000 clones, roughly 84% seen once. Input material: peripheral blood. The receptor source for this set is a woman in her thirties or forties who had recovered from COVID-19.

V usage is TRBV6-5 and J usage is TRBJ2-7; tentatively, D is TRBD2 (6 bases). The germline gives CDR1 MNHEY, CDR2 SVGAGI. V lost 8 bases and J lost 5, with 10 bases in between. This CDR3 region has 11 residues. CDR3: CASGPGDEQYF. The CDR3 bases are TGTGCCAGCGGGCCGGGGGACGAGCAGTACTTC.

V is TRBV28 and J is TRBJ2-4; the D is unclear. This CDR3 region has 14 residues. Germline loops: CDR1 MDHEN, CDR2 SYDVKM. Trimming pared 3 bases from V and 3 bases from J, leaving 9 bases between. CDR3 region: CASSFSTGKNIQYF. The CDR3 region has the DNA TGTGCCAGCAGTTTTTCGACGGGCAAAAACATTCAGTACTTC. The complete variable domain, with remaining parts taken from reference TRBV28 and TRBJ2-4, reads DVKVTQSSRYLVKRTGEKVFLECVQDMDHENMFWYRQDPGLGLRLIYFSYDVKMKEKGDIPEGYSVSREKKERFSLILESASTNQTSMYLCASSFSTGKNIQYFGAGTRLSVL.

The V call is TRBV2, the J call TRBJ1-6; 7 bases are a match to TRBD1. Germline CDR1 reads SNHLY; CDR2 reads FYNNEI. The CDR3 length is 16 residues. Germline trimming cut 6 bases from V and 6 bases from J; bases unmatched to any gene: 11. The CDR3 DNA sequence: TGTGCCAGCAGCGTTTACTCGGGACAGAGTAATTCACCCCTCCACTTT. Its protein is CASSVYSGQSNSPLHF.

The table lists this clone with a count of one. This chain joins TRBV5-1 and TRBJ1-4; TRBD1 might be the D (5 bases). With 1 base removed from V and 5 bases from J, the gap between germline ends came to 15 bases. Per germline, CDR1 SGHRS and CDR2 YFSETQ. The CDR3 is 16 residues long. This CDR3 is CASSLQEAAGNEKLFF. The CDR3 coding sequence is TGCGCCAGCAGCTTGCAAGAGGCGGCAGGGAATGAAAAACTGTTTTTT. The complete variable domain, with remaining parts taken from reference TRBV5-1 and TRBJ1-4, reads KAGVTQTPRYLIKTRGQQVTLSCSPISGHRSVSWYQQTPGQGLQFLFEYFSETQRNKGNFPGRFSGRQFSNSRSEMNVSTLELGDSALYLCASSLQEAAGNEKLFFGSGTQLSVL.

This clone came up a few times. The chain links TRBV11-3 to TRBJ1-4, with TRBD1 as a possible D gene (5 bases). Germline V gives CDR1 SGHNT, CDR2 YENEEA. CDR3 length: 17 residues. V lost 5 bases, J lost 5 bases, and 21 bases lay in between. CDR3 residues: CASSKRGGGIRNEKLFF. The CDR3 nucleotides are TGTGCCAGCAGCAAAAGAGGCGGGGGGATTAGGAATGAAAAACTGTTTTTT.

V and J are TRBV6-8 and TRBJ2-7, with TRBD1 as a possible D gene (5 bases). The CDR3 length is 15 residues. The V and J ends lost 2 bases and 3 bases respectively, with 14 bases between them. Germline lookup yields CDR1 MNHGY and CDR2 SAAAGT. CDR3 coding DNA: TGTGCCAGCAGTTACATTAGGCAGGGTAACTACGAGCAGTACTTC. Amino acid sequence: CASSYIRQGNYEQYF.

The chain has TRBV19 and TRBJ1-2; 8 positions match TRBD1. The V gene end was trimmed by 2 bases and the J gene end by 1 base; junction bases not matched to a gene: 6. Germline V lookup: CDR1 LNHDA, CDR2 SQIVND (reference sequence). This CDR3 is built from 16 residues. This CDR3 reads CASSIPGDRNNYGYTF. The CDR3 DNA sequence: TGTGCCAGTAGTATACCGGGGGACAGGAATAACTATGGCTACACCTTC.

The J gene is TRBJ1-6, the V gene TRBV6-5, with TRBD1 matching 9 bases. CDR1 MNHEY and CDR2 SVGAGI come from the germline V gene. The CDR3 has 16 residues. J gave up 7 bases and V 3 bases, and 7 bases lay outside the gene matches. The CDR3 DNA sequence: TGTGCCAGCAGTTATATAGGGACAGGGAACAATTCACCCCTCCACTTT. Protein product: CASSYIGTGNNSPLHF.

The V and J genes are TRBV4-1 and TRBJ1-2; D not resolved. Germline assignment: CDR1 MGHRA and CDR2 YSYEKL. V was trimmed by 4 bases and J by 5 bases, leaving 14 bases between them. The CDR3 has 14 amino acids. The CDR3 spells CASSRVSGEYGYTF. DNA for the CDR3: TGCGCCAGCAGCCGGGTCTCCGGAGAATATGGCTACACCTTC.

The chain recombines TRBV15 with TRBJ1-1; D is perhaps TRBD1 (6 bases). The CDR3 has 15 residues. Germline lookup yields CDR1 LNHNV and CDR2 YYDKDF (reference sequence). Trimming took off 1 base at V and 2 bases at J, with 11 bases between the two ends. In nucleotides, the CDR3 is TGTGCCACCAGCAGAGGGGGGGGGCGAAACACTGAAGCTTTCTTT. Its protein is CATSRGGGRNTEAFF.

V is TRBV30 and J is TRBJ2-1; 10 bases map to TRBD1. CDR1 is GTSNPN and CDR2 is SVGIG in the germline V gene (reference sequence). Germline trimming cut 1 base from V and 6 bases from J; bases unmatched to any gene: 6. The CDR3 length is 15 residues. The CDR3 DNA follows: TGTGCCTGGAGTGGGGGACAGGGGATCGCCAATGAGCAGTTCTTC. This codes for CAWSGGQGIANEQFF.

This chain uses TRBV19 with TRBJ1-2, with 8 nucleotides matching TRBD1. V lost 2 bases and J lost 3; bases outside the gene matches: 8. Germline CDR1 and CDR2: LNHDA and SQIVND (reference sequence). This CDR3 contains 16 residues. In DNA form, the CDR3 reads TGTGCCAGTAGTATACTCGGACAGGGTGGTGACTATGGCTACACCTTC. Translating gives CASSILGQGGDYGYTF.